A selection of T cell receptor beta chains follows, all from one sample in a study of blood T cell repertoires in COVID-19. TCRdb keeps only in-frame clones here, not all; method: immunoSEQ multiplex PCR. Here the sample spans roughly 28,000 clones, about 88% being singletons. The sequencing sample was made of peripheral blood. Every receptor here comes from a woman between 45 and 65 years old with active COVID-19. The CDR3 runs from the conserved cysteine through the conserved F or W. D genes are given only for firm matches. A row's size may be missing; if present it is once, few, many or a size class.

clone size	V gene	J gene	D gene	CDR3 DNA	CDR3 protein
-	TRBV10-3	TRBJ2-2	-	TGTGCCACGACAACCACCGGGGAGCTGTTTTTT	CATTTTGELFF
once	TRBV27	TRBJ2-7	TRBD2	TGTGCCAGCAGTTTAAGGGAGGGAGGGCCCTACGAGCAGTACTTC	CASSLREGGPYEQYF
-	TRBV7-3	TRBJ2-1	TRBD2	TGTGCCAGCAGCTTAGCGGGAGTAAACAATGAGCAGTTCTTC	CASSLAGVNNEQFF
-	TRBV9	TRBJ1-2	TRBD1	TGTGCCAGCAGGCCGGGACAGACCAACTATGGCTACACCTTC	CASRPGQTNYGYTF
-	TRBV10-2	TRBJ1-1	-	TGCGCCAGCAGCCCCCGGGAGGGAGGGAACACTGAAGCTTTCTTT	CASSPREGGNTEAFF
-	TRBV7-7	TRBJ2-1	TRBD2	TGTGCTAGCAGCCCGACAGCGGGAGCGTTGGATGAGCAGTTCTTC	CASSPTAGALDEQFF
-	TRBV28	TRBJ1-1	TRBD1	TGTGCCAGCAGTCTGACAGGGCGAAACACTGAAGCTTTCTTT	CASSLTGRNTEAFF
-	TRBV28	TRBJ1-5	-	TGTGCCAGCAGTTTTTATGGGAGTAGCAATCAGCCCCAGCATTTT	CASSFYGSSNQPQHF
-	TRBV5-1	TRBJ2-7	TRBD1	TGCGCCAGCACTCCCGGACTGGACAGGGGAGGCGAGCAGTACTTC	CASTPGLDRGGEQYF
-	TRBV4-1	TRBJ2-7	TRBD1	TGCGCCAGCAGCCAAGACCGGGCGACAGGGAATGGGTACGAGCAGTACTTC	CASSQDRATGNGYEQYF
-	TRBV3-1/TRBV3-2	TRBJ2-7	TRBD2	TGTGCCAGCAGCCAAGCGGCTAGCGGGTTTGACGAGCAGTACTTC	CASSQAASGFDEQYF
-	TRBV13	TRBJ2-1	TRBD2	TGTGCCAGCAGCGCGCGGACTAGCGTAAATGAGCAGTTCTTC	CASSARTSVNEQFF
-	TRBV6-4	TRBJ1-2	-	TGTGCCAGCAGTGAGGAGATCGGCTATGGCTACACCTTC	CASSEEIGYGYTF
-	TRBV6-5	TRBJ1-6	-	TGTGCCAGCAGAATAGACACGGTCGTTTCACCCCTCCACTTT	CASRIDTVVSPLHF
-	TRBV9	TRBJ1-2	-	TGTGCCAGCAGCCCCGGGGGGGGACGGGTTGGCTACACCTTC	CASSPGGGRVGYTF
few	TRBV6-1	TRBJ2-7	TRBD1	TGTGCCAGCAGTGAACGTTGGACAGGGTCCTACGAGCAGTACTTC	CASSERWTGSYEQYF
once	TRBV12-3/TRBV12-4	TRBJ1-1	-	TGTGCCAGCAGCCTTACTCTTTGGACTGAAGCTTTCTTT	CASSLTLWTEAFF
-	TRBV5-1	TRBJ2-3	TRBD1	TGCGCCAGCAGCTTGGGAGGACAGGGAGTTCAGTATTTT	CASSLGGQGVQYF
once	TRBV18	TRBJ2-7	TRBD1	TGTGCCAGCTCACCGGGACAGGGAGGGCTCTACGAGCAGTACTTC	CASSPGQGGLYEQYF
-	TRBV24-1	TRBJ2-7	-	TGTGCCACCAGTGACCCCGGGGGGCCAGACTACGAGCAGTACTTC	CATSDPGGPDYEQYF
-	TRBV7-3	TRBJ2-1	-	TGTGCCAGCAGCGCCACTGGTAGCGCGAGCTCCTACAATGAGCAGTTCTTC	CASSATGSASSYNEQFF
-	TRBV28	TRBJ1-5	-	TGTGCCAGCAGTTTTTTGGGGGCAGGTCAGCCCCAGCATTTT	CASSFLGAGQPQHF
-	TRBV10-2	TRBJ2-7	-	TGCGCCAGCAGGCTGACAGGCTCCTACGAGCAGTACTTC	CASRLTGSYEQYF
-	TRBV27	TRBJ1-1	-	TGTGCCAGCAGTCACCCGGACTGGGAGAACACTGAAGCTTTCTTT	CASSHPDWENTEAFF
-	TRBV11-2	TRBJ2-7	-	TGTGCCAGCAGCTTAGCAGTTTCCTACGAGCAGTACTTC	CASSLAVSYEQYF
-	TRBV2	TRBJ1-1	-	TGTGCCAGCAGTGACCAGGGCCTAGGTAACACTGAAGCTTTCTTT	CASSDQGLGNTEAFF
-	TRBV5-1	TRBJ1-1	TRBD1	TGCGCCAGCAGCTTTCCCAGGGGGCGTAAAACTGAAGCTTTCTTT	CASSFPRGRKTEAFF
-	TRBV2	TRBJ2-5	TRBD1	TGTGCCAGCAGTGGTATGGGACAGACACAAGAGACCCAGTACTTC	CASSGMGQTQETQYF
-	TRBV7-6	TRBJ1-3	-	TGTGCCAGCAGCTTAGGTTCACTCTCTGGAAACACCATATATTTT	CASSLGSLSGNTIYF
-	TRBV5-1	TRBJ2-2	TRBD2	TGCGCCAGCAGCAGGGGACTAGCGAACACCGGGGAGCTGTTTTTT	CASSRGLANTGELFF
-	TRBV28	TRBJ1-2	TRBD1	TGTGCCAGCAGTACCCCGCGGACAGGGGTTTTCGGCTACACCTTC	CASSTPRTGVFGYTF
-	TRBV5-5	TRBJ1-1	TRBD1	TGTGCCAGCAGCTTGGCTCCGGGACAGGGTATTTTGAACACTGAAGCTTTCTTT	CASSLAPGQGILNTEAFF
-	TRBV10-3	TRBJ2-3	-	TGTGCCATCAGTGAGACGACTGAGCGAACGCAGTATTTT	CAISETTERTQYF
-	TRBV29-1	TRBJ1-1	-	TGCAGAGCAACGGGGGGAATGAACACTGAAGCTTTCTTT	CRATGGMNTEAFF
-	TRBV6-6	TRBJ2-5	TRBD1	TGTGCCAGCAGTTACTCAACAGGGGGCGTAGAGACCCAGTACTTC	CASSYSTGGVETQYF
-	TRBV11-2	TRBJ2-7	TRBD2	TGTGCCAGCAGCTTAGATTCCTTCGGGGCGGGAGGACTCTTAACCTACGAGCAGTACTTC	CASSLDSFGAGGLLTYEQYF
-	TRBV5-8	TRBJ1-5	-	TGTGCCAGCAGCCTGCCCGGGACACTAAATCAGCCCCAGCATTTT	CASSLPGTLNQPQHF
-	TRBV5-1	TRBJ2-2	TRBD2	TGCGCCAGCAGCCCCCGGCCCACTAGCGGGAACACCGGGGAGCTGTTTTTT	CASSPRPTSGNTGELFF
-	TRBV3-1/TRBV3-2	TRBJ2-5	-	TGTGCCAGCAGCCAGGACGGACAAGCCACACTAGAGACCCAGTACTTC	CASSQDGQATLETQYF
-	TRBV24-1	TRBJ2-2	TRBD1	TGTGCCACCAGTGTTCAGGGGCAGGGGGTACTTTCGACCGGGGAGCTGTTTTTT	CATSVQGQGVLSTGELFF
-	TRBV29-1	TRBJ2-7	TRBD2	TGCAGCGTTAGCGGGAGTTCCACCTACGAGCAGTACTTC	CSVSGSSTYEQYF
-	TRBV7-3	TRBJ2-5	TRBD2	TGTGCCAGCAGTCAACGGGGGACTAGCGGGAGTACGCGCCAAGAGACCCAGTACTTC	CASSQRGTSGSTRQETQYF
-	TRBV27	TRBJ2-1	-	TGTGCCAGCAGGGCCCCCTGGCCCTACAATGAGCAGTTCTTC	CASRAPWPYNEQFF
-	TRBV12-3/TRBV12-4	TRBJ1-6	-	TGTGCCAGCAGTTCGGGGCCGGGGGCCCTCCACTTT	CASSSGPGALHF
-	TRBV28	TRBJ1-2	TRBD1	TGTGCCAGCGGACAGGGGGCCTATGGCTACACCTTC	CASGQGAYGYTF
-	TRBV28	TRBJ2-1	-	TGTGCCAGCAGGGGGAGGCGGGAATGGTTCTTC	CASRGRREWFF
-	TRBV7-9	TRBJ2-2	-	TGTGCCAGCAGCTTAACTGGCACCGGGGAGCTGTTTTTT	CASSLTGTGELFF
-	TRBV6-1	TRBJ2-7	TRBD2	TGTGCCAGCAGTGAAGGGGGGGGGAACTCCTACGAGCAGTACTTC	CASSEGGGNSYEQYF
-	TRBV4-1	TRBJ2-3	TRBD2	TGCGCCAGCAGCCAAGATCCGACTAGCGGGAGATTCCCAGATACGCAGTATTTT	CASSQDPTSGRFPDTQYF
-	TRBV2	TRBJ2-5	TRBD2	TGTGCCAGCAGTGAAGGGGGACTAGGCCAAGAGACCCAGTACTTC	CASSEGGLGQETQYF
-	TRBV7-9	TRBJ2-3	TRBD1	TGTGCCAGCAGCCCAGGACAGGGTCGCGACCCAAGCACAGATACGCAGTATTTT	CASSPGQGRDPSTDTQYF
-	TRBV9	TRBJ2-3	-	TGTGCCAGCAGCTTCCGAAGCCTACACAGATACTGGCAGTATTTT	CASSFRSLHRYWQYF
-	TRBV4-2	TRBJ2-3	-	TGTGCCAGCAGCCAGGACCCCCCAACTAGCAGAAGCACAGATACGCAGTATTTT	CASSQDPPTSRSTDTQYF
once	TRBV6-5	TRBJ1-1	TRBD1	TGTGCCAGCAGTTACGCTTCCCCAGGGGGCAACACTGAAGCTTTCTTT	CASSYASPGGNTEAFF
-	TRBV7-9	TRBJ1-1	-	TGTGCCAGCAGCCCAAGTGGAGGGGCCACTGAAGCTTTCTTT	CASSPSGGATEAFF
-	TRBV5-4	TRBJ2-6	TRBD1	TGTGCCAGCAGGGACAGGGACACCTCTGGGGCCAACGTCCTGACTTTC	CASRDRDTSGANVLTF
-	TRBV19	TRBJ1-6	-	TGTGCCAGAATAGAGAGTTCACCCCTCCACTTT	CARIESSPLHF
-	TRBV5-1	TRBJ2-5	-	TGCGCCAGCAGCGCGTACTATACCGGAGAGACCCAGTACTTC	CASSAYYTGETQYF
-	TRBV4-1	TRBJ1-5	TRBD1	TGCGCCAGCAGCCAAGATTATGAGACAGGGTCCGGTAAGCCCCAGCATTTT	CASSQDYETGSGKPQHF